This TCR beta chain was sequenced for a study of Ad26.COV2.S vaccination and SARS-CoV-2 variants. Study-level information: As a participant in COV1001, the donor was in the Ad26.COV2.S trial arm. Ad26.COV2.S was injected intramuscularly once or twice, 56 days apart. Study conclusions and caveats: It is possible that the TCR breadth and depth analyses underestimated the total T cell responses.

Germline CDR1 is SNHLY and CDR2 is FYNNEI. The CDR3 sequence is 11 residues long. Trimming cost V 6 bases and J 12 bases, with 12 bases left between them. Of note for this clone: Antigen unknown.

The treatment: around 19 received Ad26.COV2.S at low or high dose, single or two shots; 5 received placebo; per-sample allocation not given. Samples came from day 63 after the first vaccine or placebo injection. An adult of 18-55 years in Boston served as donor. The table came from immunoSEQ multiplex PCR; TCRdb's copy has only in-frame clones and leaves some out. Of 360,000 or so clones listed, more than 75% are singletons. The chain recombines TRBV2 with TRBJ2-1; D is tentatively TRBD1 or TRBD2 (5 bases each). Sequenced here: peripheral blood, sampled in a trial of Ad26.COV2.S vaccine versus placebo. The TCR originated in a person aged 18-65 years who received the Ad26.COV2.S COVID-19 vaccine or a placebo. In nucleotides, the CDR3 is TGTGCCAGCAGCCAAATTGGGGGGCAGTTCTTC. Translation: CASSQIGGQFF.